The 5 T cell receptor beta chains presented below share a single source sample, sequenced in a study of T cell changes during pregnancy in multiple sclerosis. The table came from immunoSEQ multiplex PCR; TCRdb's copy has only in-frame clones and leaves some out. This sample has 80,000 to 130,000 clones, with roughly 92% found just once. The sample consisted of peripheral blood, taken in the second trimester of pregnancy. These receptors were taken from a female donor with multiple sclerosis, enrolled in a pregnancy study.

J is TRBJ2-1 and V is TRBV9, with 7 nucleotides matching TRBD2. The CDR3 is made up of 15 amino acids. The J segment lost 1 base and the V segment lost 3 bases, leaving 4 bases of the junction unmatched. Looked up from germline, CDR1 is SGDLS and CDR2 is YYNGEE. The DNA for the CDR3 is TGTGCCAGCAGCGATAGCGGGCGATCCTACAATGAGCAGTTCTTC. It specifies CASSDSGRSYNEQFF.

CDR3 sequence reads: CASSLSGDQVLYNEQFF. As DNA, the CDR3 is TGCGCCAGCAGCTTGTCAGGGGACCAGGTTCTTTACAATGAGCAGTTCTTC. V is TRBV5-1 and J is TRBJ2-1; D is possibly TRBD1 (6 bases). V dropped 1 base and J dropped 4 bases, with 18 bases sitting between them. The CDR3 runs 17 residues. The V gene's germline CDR1 is SGHRS and CDR2 YFSETQ.

V is TRBV7-9 and J is TRBJ2-1; 10 nucleotides line up with TRBD2. V lost 2 bases, J lost 15 bases, and 4 bases stayed unmatched. The CDR3 is made up of 12 amino acids. Germline assignment: CDR1 SEHNR and CDR2 FQNEAQ (reference sequence). The CDR3 is CASSLYTSGMFF. The CDR3 coding sequence is TGTGCCAGCAGCTTATATACTAGCGGGATGTTCTTC.

The chain recombines TRBV25-1 with TRBJ1-2; 7 nucleotides align to TRBD1. Trimming cost V 2 bases and J 2 bases; bases outside gene matches: 2. Germline V gives CDR1 MGHDK, CDR2 SYGVNS. This CDR3 has 14 residues. CDR3 sequence reads: CASSEGQVNYGYTF. In DNA form, the CDR3 reads TGTGCCAGCAGTGAAGGACAGGTGAACTATGGCTACACCTTC.

V is TRBV2 and J is TRBJ1-1; D call uncertain. The CDR3 extends over 13 amino acids. V lost 6 bases to trimming and J lost 5 bases, with 13 bases between them. The germline V gene has CDR1 SNHLY and CDR2 FYNNEI. The CDR3 protein is CASSQKLETEAFF. The CDR3 DNA reads TGTGCCAGCAGCCAAAAGCTTGAAACTGAAGCTTTCTTT.